Below are 15 T cell receptor beta chains sequenced from a single sample in a study of blood T cells in healthy people across ages. For the second PCR, which ran for about 7 to 11 cycles, a sample-barcoded 5' primer and a J-beta primer mix were used. TCRdb called the 5' RACE reads again in MiXCR, with one record for every CDR3 protein. Among about 930,000 distinct CDR3 sequences listed, 25% to 30% were seen once. Separately, the same data were catalogued under a study of T cells of mothers and their children.

Sequenced: blood. The receptor set was obtained from a woman aged 35 to 49 in good health.

This clonotype was counted at least ten times. The chain carries TRBV7-2 and TRBJ2-7; 11 positions match TRBD1. After removal of 5 bases from V and 2 bases from J, the junction contained 8 bases not matched to a gene. The germline CDR1 and CDR2 sequences are SGHTA and FQGNSA. This CDR3 has 16 amino acids. The CDR3 sequence is CASSVPGQGVTYEQYF. CDR3 DNA: TGTGCCAGCAGCGTTCCGGGACAGGGGGTAACCTACGAGCAGTACTTC. Using reference TRBV7-2 and TRBJ2-7 for the parts outside the CDR3, the full variable domain is GAGVSQSPSNKVTEKGKDVELRCDPISGHTALYWYRQSLGQGLEFLIYFQGNSAPDKSGLPSDRFSAERTGGSVSTLTIQRTQQEDSAVYLCASSVPGQGVTYEQYFGPGTRLTVT.

V gene TRBV11-1 combines with J gene TRBJ2-7; D is perhaps TRBD1 or TRBD2 (5 bases each). The CDR3 is made up of 15 amino acids. Germline CDR1 is SGHAT and CDR2 is FQDESV (reference sequence). Trimming stripped 4 bases from V and 4 bases from J, with 17 bases between. CDR3 DNA: TGTGCCAGCAGCTCTTCCGGGACGGGGTGGTACGAGCAGTACTTC. Translated, it gives CASSSSGTGWYEQYF.

A remark on this clonotype: This may come from a read error, since a much larger clone is one base off. The rearrangement joins TRBV7-2 to TRBJ2-1; D is possibly TRBD1 (6 bases). From germline, CDR1 is SGHTA and CDR2 FQGNSA. Deletions cut 5 bases from V and 13 bases from J, with 18 bases between. This CDR3 contains 13 residues. The CDR3 nucleotides are TGTGCCAGCAGCGACGGGACAAAAAACATTCAGTTCTTC. Translation gives CASSDGTKNIQFF.

This clonotype was picked up a small number of times. V gene TRBV6-2 or TRBV6-3 combines with J gene TRBJ2-1; 9 bases map to TRBD2. Germline values: CDR1 MNHEY, CDR2 SVGEGT. The CDR3 sequence is 17 residues long. The J segment lost 10 bases and the V segment lost 2 bases, leaving 15 bases of the junction unmatched. CDR3 in amino acids: CASSYPSSGAGRREQFF. CDR3 DNA: TGTGCCAGCAGTTACCCCTCTAGCGGGGCCGGGCGTCGGGAGCAGTTCTTC.

About this clonotype itself: This may arise from a read error, as a much more abundant clone is one base away. CDR3 loop: CASSSSGGEYEQYF. CDR3 nucleotides: TGCGCCAGCAGCTCAAGCGGGGGGGAATATGAGCAGTACTTC. V and J are TRBV5-1 and TRBJ2-7, with 10 bases matching TRBD2. V lost 3 bases to trimming and J lost 7 bases; unmatched junction nucleotides: 7. Germline CDR1 reads SGHRS; CDR2 reads YFSETQ. The CDR3 length is 14 residues.

This clonotype was observed at least ten times. The V gene is TRBV5-1, the J gene TRBJ1-2; TRBD1 matches at 9 bases. The length of the CDR3 is 15 residues. Per the germline V gene, CDR1 is SGHRS and CDR2 is YFSETQ. The V segment lost 4 bases and the J segment 4 bases; nucleotides outside the gene matches: 8. CDR3 in amino acids: CASSPGQGAVYGYTF. In DNA, the CDR3 is TGCGCCAGCAGCCCGGGACAGGGAGCTGTCTATGGCTACACCTTC. Full variable domain (outside the CDR3, taken from reference TRBV5-1 and TRBJ1-2): KAGVTQTPRYLIKTRGQQVTLSCSPISGHRSVSWYQQTPGQGLQFLFEYFSETQRNKGNFPGRFSGRQFSNSRSEMNVSTLELGDSALYLCASSPGQGAVYGYTFGSGTRLTVV.

The chain couples TRBV7-9 to TRBJ1-1, with D unresolved. With 5 bases removed from V and 7 bases from J, the gap between germline ends came to 23 bases. CDR1 and CDR2 from the germline V gene are SEHNR and FQNEAQ (reference sequence). The CDR3 extends over 16 amino acids. The CDR3 DNA follows: TGTGCCAGCAGCCATCCGGCAGATCCTTTAGAACTTGAAGCTTTCTTT. Translated, it gives CASSHPADPLELEAFF.

This clonotype was recorded a few times. This chain links TRBV4-3 with TRBJ2-2; D not resolved. This CDR3 spans 14 amino acids. The germline V gene encodes CDR1 LGHNA and CDR2 YSLEER. V was shortened by 0 bases and J by 5 bases, with 7 bases between the two germline ends. The CDR3 spells CASSQDSATGELFF. The CDR3 DNA is TGCGCCAGCAGCCAAGATTCCGCGACCGGGGAGCTGTTTTTT.

This clonotype was counted a few times. The chain recombines TRBV12-3 or TRBV12-4 with TRBJ1-5, with D unclear. The CDR3 spans 15 residues. V was pared by 2 bases and J by 3 bases, with 11 bases between. This CDR3 is CASSLSAGSNQPQHF. CDR3 bases: TGTGCCAGCAGTTTATCGGCGGGATCCAATCAGCCCCAGCATTTT.

The J gene is TRBJ2-1, the V gene TRBV20-1, with TRBD2 matching over 8 bases. The CDR3 is made up of 15 amino acids. Germline trimming cut 1 base from V and 7 bases from J; bases unmatched to any gene: 9. Germline lookup yields CDR1 DFQATT and CDR2 SNEGSKA (reference sequence). In nucleotides, the CDR3 is TGCAGTGCTAGAGTGGCAGCAGCGGGGGCTAATGAGCAGTTCTTC. Residues: CSARVAAAGANEQFF.

This clonotype was seen at least ten times. V gene TRBV20-1 combines with J gene TRBJ2-5; D gene uncertain. CDR3 length: 13 amino acids. V was shortened by 0 bases and J by 4 bases, with 9 bases between the two germline ends. Germline V lookup: CDR1 DFQATT, CDR2 SNEGSKA (reference sequence). The CDR3 protein is CSARDSRVETQYF. CDR3 bases: TGCAGTGCTAGAGACTCTAGAGTAGAGACCCAGTACTTC.

This clonotype was detected only a few times. An end of the junction does not agree with germline; a read error may underlie this. This rearrangement joins TRBV5-1 to TRBJ1-1, with a tentative D call TRBD1 (5 bases). CDR3 length: 15 residues. In germline, CDR1 is SGHRS, CDR2 YFSETQ. The CDR3 region has the DNA TGCGCCAACAGCCCGACGACAGCTACAAGCACTGAAGCTTTCTTT. Translation: CANSPTTATSTEAFF.

V gene TRBV4-1 combines with J gene TRBJ1-1, with D hard to call. Trimming removed 0 bases from V and 0 bases from J, with 11 bases in between. There are 16 residues in the CDR3. Germline lookup yields CDR1 MGHRA and CDR2 YSYEKL. The CDR3 DNA reads TGCGCCAGCAGCCAAGATGGGTCGGGTCTGAACACTGAAGCTTTCTTT. It codes for CASSQDGSGLNTEAFF.

The V and J genes are TRBV14 and TRBJ2-5; 7 nucleotides line up with TRBD2. Germline lookup yields CDR1 SGHDN and CDR2 FVKESK. The CDR3 extends over 16 amino acids. The V gene end was trimmed by 6 bases and the J gene end by 5 bases; junction bases not matched to a gene: 15. CDR3 sequence reads: CASSPHTLASPETQYF. For the CDR3, the DNA is TGTGCCAGCAGTCCGCATACACTAGCGTCGCCGGAGACCCAGTACTTC.

This clonotype was seen only a few times. The chain recombines TRBV4-3 with TRBJ2-1; TRBD1 matches 9 bases. The V and J ends lost 1 base and 10 bases, in that order; junction bases with no gene match: 8. This CDR3 has 15 amino acids. CDR1 and CDR2 (germline): LGHNA, YSLEER. This CDR3 reads CASSQGGTGSDEQFF. The CDR3 nucleotides are TGCGCCAGCAGCCAAGGTGGGACAGGGTCAGACGAGCAGTTCTTC.